A single T cell receptor beta chain is shown here with its context. One end of the junction is discordant with germline, which a read error may explain. Described time point: after trial treatment. Treatment given: LDRT plus nivolumab, ipilimumab, low-dose cyclophosphamide and aspirin (RACIN trial). Nivolumab, ipilimumab, aspirin, low-dose cyclophosphamide and low-dose radiotherapy were given to donors. Advanced solid tumors lacking tumor-infiltrating lymphocytes characterized eligible patients. Germline values: CDR1 SGHDN, CDR2 FVKESK. The CDR3 has 16 amino acids. TRAV- and TRBV-specific primers primed first-strand cDNA, covering alpha and beta chains. A roughly 20-cycle PCR with a constant-region primer and V-primer adapter amplified TCRs. Using its own MiXCR run on the reads, TCRdb lists one record per CDR3 protein. The sample records about 100,000 distinct CDR3 sequences, around 21% being singletons.

The data derive from a study of low-dose radiotherapy and immunotherapy resistance in tumors. Across the study: Every two weeks, one day ahead of radiation and immunotherapy, cyclophosphamide 200 mg/m2 was given (intravenously).

The V gene is TRBV14, the J gene TRBJ2-6, with TRBD1 matching over 7 bases. This specimen consisted of PBMCs, obtained after low-dose radiotherapy plus immunotherapy. The source is a male donor with prostate cancer. The CDR3 reads CASSRGQSSWANVLTF. Written as DNA, the CDR3 is TGTGCCAGCAGCCGGGGACAGTCCTCTTGGGCCAACGTCCTGACTTTC. Based on the CDR3 plus reference TRBV14 and TRBJ2-6, the full variable domain is EAGVTQFPSHSVIEKGQTVTLRCDPISGHDNLYWYRRVMGKEIKFLLHFVKESKQDESGMPNNRFLAERTGGTYSTLKVQPAELEDSGVYFCASSRGQSSWANVLTFGAGSRLTVL.